Here is one T cell receptor beta chain with its context. TCRdb reprocessed the 5' RACE reads via MiXCR and lists one record per CDR3 protein. The data hold about 190,000 distinct CDR3 sequences, with less than 20% observed a single time. This sample stems from a study of identical twins. Germline trimming cut 0 bases from V and 2 bases from J; bases unmatched to any gene: 4. The CDR3 length is 14 residues. CDR1 is SQVTM and CDR2 is ANQGSEA in the germline V gene. These data are also associated with another study on T cells expressing NK-cell markers. As reported in that work: The sequencing cohort of eight donors included seven HCMV-seropositive individuals and one seronegative individual.

Sequenced sample: CD8+ T cells sorted from blood. The receptor's source is a woman in her late teens or twenties in good health. The chain carries TRBV29-1 and TRBJ2-7; 7 bases line up with TRBD2. DNA of the CDR3: TGCAGCGTTGAAGATCGGGGGGAACCCTACGAGCAGTACTTC. This sequence encodes CSVEDRGEPYEQYF.